This TCR beta chain was documented in a study of B cell selection in AIRE deficiency. Sorting defined conventional CD4 T cells as CD4+CD127+. There are 15 residues in the CDR3. CDR1 and CDR2 from the germline V gene are SGHRS and YFSETQ. Trimming at V came to 4 bases and at J to 3 bases, leaving 5 bases not matched to a gene. Repertoires were generated with immunoSEQ multiplex PCR, while TCRdb's copy carries only in-frame clones and drops some. This repertoire shows 20,000 to 25,000 clones, around 97% found once; its top ten account for approximately 0.3%. In regard to this clone: What it binds is unknown.

Whole-study findings and limits: About 30% of healthy-shared Treg TCRbeta sequences appeared in patient Tconv cells. Of roughly 4,000 shared Treg TCRbeta sequences, about 30% were healthy-only, just under 9.5% patient-only. Patient Tconv and Treg cells showed healthy-like TCRBV usage, CDR3 length, diversity. With only TCRbeta sequenced, around 40% of shared healthy Treg sequences overlapped Tconv.

The sequencing sample was made of conventional CD4+ T cells sorted from PBMCs. V gene TRBV5-1 combines with J gene TRBJ2-1; 9 positions agree with TRBD2. The clonotype comes from a human donor with AIRE deficiency. The CDR3, as DNA: TGCGCCAGCAGCGTCGCTAGCGGGAACTACAATGAGCAGTTCTTC. This codes for CASSVASGNYNEQFF.